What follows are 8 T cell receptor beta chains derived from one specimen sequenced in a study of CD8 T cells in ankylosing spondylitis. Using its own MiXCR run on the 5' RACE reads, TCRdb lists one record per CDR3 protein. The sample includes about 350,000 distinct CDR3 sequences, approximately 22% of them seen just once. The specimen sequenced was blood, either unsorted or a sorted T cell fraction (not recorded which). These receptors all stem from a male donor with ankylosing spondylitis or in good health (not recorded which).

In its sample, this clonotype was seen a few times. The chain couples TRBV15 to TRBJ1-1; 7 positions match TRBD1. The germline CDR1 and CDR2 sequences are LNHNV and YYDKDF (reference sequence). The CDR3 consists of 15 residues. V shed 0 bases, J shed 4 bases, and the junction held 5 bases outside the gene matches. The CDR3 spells CATSRDDRESTEAFF. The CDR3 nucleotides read TGTGCCACCAGCAGAGACGACAGGGAGAGCACTGAAGCTTTCTTT.

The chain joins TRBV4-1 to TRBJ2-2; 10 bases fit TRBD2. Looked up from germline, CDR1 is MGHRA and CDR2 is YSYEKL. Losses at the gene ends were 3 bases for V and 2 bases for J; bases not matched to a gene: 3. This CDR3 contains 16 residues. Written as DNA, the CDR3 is TGCGCCAGCAGCCATGTAGCGGGGGGAAACACCGGGGAGCTGTTTTTT. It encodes CASSHVAGGNTGELFF.

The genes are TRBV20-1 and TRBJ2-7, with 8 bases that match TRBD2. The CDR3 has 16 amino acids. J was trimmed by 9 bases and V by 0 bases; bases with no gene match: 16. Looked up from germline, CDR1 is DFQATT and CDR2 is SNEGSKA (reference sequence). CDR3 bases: TGCAGTGCTAGAGACTTAGCGGGGAACATTCTACGAGGGCAGTACTTC. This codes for CSARDLAGNILRGQYF.

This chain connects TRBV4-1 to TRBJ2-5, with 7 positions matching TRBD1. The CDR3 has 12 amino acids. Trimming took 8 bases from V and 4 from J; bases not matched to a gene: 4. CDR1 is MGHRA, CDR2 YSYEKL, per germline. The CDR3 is CASRGGSETQYF. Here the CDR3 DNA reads TGCGCCAGCCGAGGGGGCTCAGAGACCCAGTACTTC.

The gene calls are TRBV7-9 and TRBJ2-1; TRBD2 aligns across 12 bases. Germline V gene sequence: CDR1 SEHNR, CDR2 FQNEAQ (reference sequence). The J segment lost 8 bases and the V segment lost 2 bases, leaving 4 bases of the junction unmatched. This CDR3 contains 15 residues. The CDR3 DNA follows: TGTGCCAGCAGCTTAAGACTAGCGGGGGACTATGAGCAGTTCTTC. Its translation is CASSLRLAGDYEQFF.

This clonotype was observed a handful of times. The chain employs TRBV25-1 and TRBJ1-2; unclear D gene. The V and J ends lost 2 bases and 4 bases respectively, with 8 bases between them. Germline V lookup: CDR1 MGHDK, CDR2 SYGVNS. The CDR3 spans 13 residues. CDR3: CASSEGTFYGYTF. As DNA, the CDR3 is TGTGCCAGCAGTGAAGGTACCTTCTATGGCTACACCTTC.

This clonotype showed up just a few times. The CDR3 bases are TGTGCCAGCAGGCCCCGGACAGGGGTGGAGACCCAGTACTTC. Translating gives CASRPRTGVETQYF. This chain joins TRBV7-2 and TRBJ2-5, with TRBD1 matching 9 bases. CDR1 SGHTA and CDR2 FQGNSA come from the germline V gene. The CDR3 consists of 14 residues. Trimming cost V 6 bases and J 5 bases; bases outside gene matches: 7.

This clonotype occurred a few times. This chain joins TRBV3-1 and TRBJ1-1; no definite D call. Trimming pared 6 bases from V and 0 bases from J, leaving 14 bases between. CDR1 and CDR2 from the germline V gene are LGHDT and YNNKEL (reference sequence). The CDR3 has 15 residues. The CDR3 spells CASSHIGRLNTEAFF. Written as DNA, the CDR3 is TGTGCCAGCAGTCACATAGGACGCCTGAACACTGAAGCTTTCTTT.